The rows below give T cell receptor beta chains drawn from one sample of a study of OX40 agonist ivuxolimab in advanced cancers. Generated by immunoSEQ multiplex PCR, the TCRdb table keeps only in-frame clones and is missing some. The data contain tens of thousands of clones, approximately 80% of them singletons. Material: CD4+ or CD8+ T cells sorted from blood, obtained in a trial of the OX40 agonist ivuxolimab. The receptors originated from an adult with an advanced solid tumor such as melanoma, head and neck, liver or kidney cancer. Both conserved end residues are part of each CDR3.

V	J	CDR3
TRBV10-3	TRBJ2-7	CAISDSAGTAHYEQYF
TRBV20-1	TRBJ1-2	CSAPWGDGYTF
TRBV7-8	TRBJ2-4	CASSLALSGSGRIQYF
TRBV4-1	TRBJ1-5	CASSQDLNRGNQPQHF
TRBV28	TRBJ1-4	CATTTVLNEKLFF
TRBV7-8	TRBJ1-3	CASSLTAPTGNTIYF
TRBV5-8	TRBJ1-5	CASSLGTGEGQPQHF
TRBV11-3	TRBJ2-5	CASSLTAGGPETQYF
TRBV5-1	TRBJ2-3	CASSKGTTGDTQYF
TRBV5-1	TRBJ2-1	CASSSRPGQGADEQFF